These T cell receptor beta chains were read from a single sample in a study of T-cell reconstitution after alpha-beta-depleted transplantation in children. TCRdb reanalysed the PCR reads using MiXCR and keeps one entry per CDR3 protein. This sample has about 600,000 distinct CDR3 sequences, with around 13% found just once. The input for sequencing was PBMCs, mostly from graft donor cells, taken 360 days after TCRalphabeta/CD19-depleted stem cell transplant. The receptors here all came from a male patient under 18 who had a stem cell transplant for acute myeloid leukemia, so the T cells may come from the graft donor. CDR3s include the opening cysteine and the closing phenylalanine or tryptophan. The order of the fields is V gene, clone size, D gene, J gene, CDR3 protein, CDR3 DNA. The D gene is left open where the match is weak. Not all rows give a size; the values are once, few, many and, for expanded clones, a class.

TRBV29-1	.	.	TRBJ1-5	CSVWTDQETQHF	TGCAGCGTGTGGACGGACCAGGAGACCCAGCATTTT
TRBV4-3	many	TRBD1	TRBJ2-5	CASSQLGTGGETQYF	TGCGCCAGCAGCCAACTGGGGACAGGGGGAGAGACCCAGTACTTC
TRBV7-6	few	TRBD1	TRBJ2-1	CASSSYRGGSNEQFF	TGTGCCAGCAGCTCATACAGGGGTGGGAGCAATGAGCAGTTCTTC
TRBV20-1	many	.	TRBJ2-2	CSARDTGLITGELFF	TGCAGTGCTAGAGATACTGGACTAATTACCGGGGAGCTGTTTTTT
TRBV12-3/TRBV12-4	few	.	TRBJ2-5	CASREGLVDGTQYF	TGTGCCAGCAGGGAGGGGCTAGTTGACGGAACCCAGTACTTC
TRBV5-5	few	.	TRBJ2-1	CASSPGTRQFF	TGTGCCAGCAGCCCAGGGACCCGGCAGTTCTTC
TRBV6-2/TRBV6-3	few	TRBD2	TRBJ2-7	CASSYGGTPGGQYF	TGTGCCAGCAGTTACGGAGGGACCCCGGGAGGGCAGTACTTC
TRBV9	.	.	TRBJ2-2	CASSAPRVDGELFF	TGTGCCAGCAGCGCTCCGCGGGTGGACGGGGAGCTGTTTTTT
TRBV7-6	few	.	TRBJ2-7	CASSFHPVGGVYEQYF	TGTGCCAGCAGCTTCCACCCCGTTGGAGGGGTCTACGAGCAGTACTTC
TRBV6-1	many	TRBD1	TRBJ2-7	CASSPTGQVYEQYF	TGTGCCAGCAGTCCAACGGGACAGGTCTACGAGCAGTACTTC
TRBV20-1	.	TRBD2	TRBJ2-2	CSASRLAGASGELFF	TGCAGTGCTAGTCGGCTAGCGGGAGCATCCGGGGAGCTGTTTTTT
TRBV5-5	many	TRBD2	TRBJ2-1	CASRHGTSEHNEQFF	TGTGCCAGCAGACACGGGACTAGCGAACATAATGAGCAGTTCTTC
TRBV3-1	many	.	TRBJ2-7	CASSQGRGRVYEQYF	TGTGCCAGCAGCCAAGGTCGAGGCAGGGTCTACGAGCAGTACTTC
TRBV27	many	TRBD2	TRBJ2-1	CASSPGTSSYNEQFF	TGTGCCAGCAGCCCCGGGACTAGCTCCTACAATGAGCAGTTCTTC
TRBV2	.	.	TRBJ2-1	CASSGPPGSNEQFF	TGTGCCAGCAGTGGGCCACCGGGTTCGAATGAGCAGTTCTTC
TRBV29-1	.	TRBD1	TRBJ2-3	CSGSQGLYTDTQYF	TGCAGCGGATCACAGGGGCTCTACACAGATACGCAGTATTTT
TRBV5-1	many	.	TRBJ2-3	CASSLGGGRTDTQYF	TGTGCCAGCAGCTTAGGGGGAGGGAGAACAGATACGCAGTATTTT